The TCR beta chain under discussion was sequenced for a study of blood T cells in healthy people across ages. Study results and caveats: Unsorted PBMC material precluded a definitive naive versus antigen-experienced comparison.

The CDR3 contains 16 residues. The V gene lost 4 bases and the J gene lost 1 base, with 16 bases spanning the gap. CDR1 and CDR2 from the germline V gene are SGHTA and FQGNSA. In regard to this clonotype: The antigen remains unidentified.

With a J-beta primer mix and a sample-barcoded 5' primer, a second PCR ran about 7 to 11 cycles. TCRdb passed the 5' RACE reads through MiXCR, listing each CDR3 protein once. Counted here are 900,000 to 950,000 distinct CDR3 sequences, 29% occurring once; the ten biggest clones make up roughly 10%. The same data also contributed to another study, on T cells of mothers and their children. That source notes: An overlap that was slightly higher, though non-significant, was seen in related mother-child pairs versus unrelated pairs.

This receptor was obtained from a woman in her 40s in good health. The sequencing input was blood. This chain links TRBV7-2 with TRBJ1-2, with no clear D. CDR3 sequence: CASSSTRITVNYGYTF. CDR3 DNA sequence: TGTGCCAGCAGCTCCACTCGGATCACAGTTAACTATGGCTACACCTTC.